What follows is one TCR beta chain and its context. These data belong to a study of T-cell reconstitution after alpha-beta-depleted transplantation in children. Trimming cost V 7 bases and J 5 bases, with 14 bases left between them. The CDR3 is 13 residues long. Germline-derived CDR1 and CDR2 are ENHRY and SYGVKD. The TCRbeta library was prepared with unique molecular identifiers. TCRdb itself ran the PCR reads through MiXCR, one entry per CDR3 protein. The sample has 150,000 to 250,000 distinct CDR3 sequences, roughly 15% seen once. The specimen comprised PBMCs from the stem cell graft donor, sampled from the stem cell graft. The chain uses TRBV10-3 and TRBJ1-1; unclear D gene. The sequence was obtained from a human donor who donated a stem cell graft to a child with acute lymphoblastic leukemia. Written as DNA, the CDR3 is TGTGCCATCAAGGATATACCAGAGACTGAAGCTTTCTTT. It specifies CAIKDIPETEAFF.